The 28 T cell receptor beta chains below all came from one sample that was sequenced in a study of molecular identifiers for immune sequencing clone quantification. Each CDR3 protein is one row after TCRdb ran MiXCR on the PCR reads. Counted here are approximately 550,000 distinct CDR3 sequences, around 23% occurring once; the ten biggest clones make up around 0.79%. The material sequenced was naive CD8+ T cells from blood, with Jurkat cell RNA spiked in. This sample's subset: FACS-sorted CD8+CD4-CCR7+CD45RA+ naive T cells. These receptors were collected from a human donor in good health. Some libraries in this study had Jurkat cell RNA spiked in.

In regard to this clonotype: This may be a read error: a much more frequent sequence differs by one nucleotide. The chain uses TRBV5-3 and TRBJ2-7; TRBD1 might be the D (6 bases). TRBV5-3 is annotated as an ORF whose role is uncertain. The CDR3 extends over 14 amino acids. The CDR3 DNA sequence: TGTGCCAGCAGCTTCCAGGGGAGCTCCTACAAGCAGTACTTC. As protein: CASSFQGSSYKQYF.

There are a few counts of this clonotype. One base away lies a much larger clone, so this may be a sequencing read error. J is TRBJ2-3 and V is TRBV5-1; perhaps TRBD2 as D (6 bases). The germline V gene encodes CDR1 SGHRS and CDR2 YFSETQ. The CDR3 sequence is 15 residues long. CDR3 DNA: TGCACCAGCAGCCCGAGATGGGAGGGCACAGATACGCAGTATTTT. It codes for CTSSPRWEGTDTQYF. Full variable domain (missing parts from reference TRBV5-1 and TRBJ2-3): KAGVTQTPRYLIKTRGQQVTLSCSPISGHRSVSWYQQTPGQGLQFLFEYFSETQRNKGNFPGRFSGRQFSNSRSEMNVSTLELGDSALYLCTSSPRWEGTDTQYFGPGTRLTVL.

This clonotype came up a few times. V usage is TRBV20-1 and J usage is TRBJ2-5; D may be TRBD1 (6 bases). The CDR3 totals 14 residues. V dropped 4 bases and J dropped 3 bases, with 15 bases sitting between them. The V gene's germline CDR1 is DFQATT and CDR2 SNEGSKA (reference sequence). The CDR3 bases are TGCAGTGCTACCTCGGGACACCAAAAAGAGACCCAGTACTTC. It is translated as CSATSGHQKETQYF.

The chain joins TRBV6-5 to TRBJ2-3, with TRBD2 as a possible D gene (5 bases). The ends were cut back, 0 bases at V and 4 bases at J, with 8 bases in the middle. This CDR3 contains 14 residues. Germline values: CDR1 MNHEY, CDR2 SVGAGI. CDR3 DNA sequence: TGTGCCAGCAGTTACTCGGGGAGCTCAGATACGCAGTATTTT. Its translation: CASSYSGSSDTQYF.

As for this clonotype: A read error is possible here, since a much larger clone lies one base away. In DNA form, the CDR3 reads TGTGCCAGCAGCCCAGCCCGGGACAGGAGGCCCGCTTCCTACGAGCAGTACTTC. It translates to CASSPARDRRPASYEQYF. The V and J genes are TRBV7-9 and TRBJ2-7, with 8 bases aligning to TRBD1. This CDR3 comprises 18 residues. The V segment lost 5 bases and the J segment 1 base; nucleotides outside the gene matches: 16. CDR1 is SEHNR and CDR2 is FQNEAQ in the germline V gene (reference sequence). Full variable domain (outside the CDR3, taken from reference TRBV7-9 and TRBJ2-7): DTGVSQNPRHKITKRGQNVTFRCDPISEHNRLYWYRQTLGQGPEFLTYFQNEAQLEKSRLLSDRFSAERPKGSFSTLEIQRTEQGDSAMYLCASSPARDRRPASYEQYFGPGTRLTVT.

This clonotype was observed a handful of times. The chain employs TRBV3-1 and TRBJ2-3; TRBD2 matches at 9 bases. V was clipped by 3 bases and J by 3 bases; unmatched bases: 10. The CDR3 has 17 residues. Per germline, CDR1 LGHDT and CDR2 YNNKEL (reference sequence). CDR3 DNA sequence: TGTGCCAGCAGCCAGTTGCGGGGGGGCCATTGGACAGATACGCAGTATTTT. Translation gives CASSQLRGGHWTDTQYF.

The chain links TRBV6-6 to TRBJ2-7; D is unresolved. CDR1 and CDR2 (germline): MNHNY, SVGAGI (reference sequence). The CDR3 runs 14 residues. Trimming removed 6 bases at V and 2 bases at J, with 14 bases between. Written as DNA, the CDR3 is TGTGCCAGCAGCCCTGGAACTAACCCCTACGAGCAGTACTTC. Protein product: CASSPGTNPYEQYF.

This clonotype was counted a few times. V and J are TRBV6-5 and TRBJ1-5; tentatively, D is TRBD1 (5 bases). CDR1 MNHEY and CDR2 SVGAGI come from the germline V gene. This CDR3 comprises 17 residues. V was trimmed by 0 bases and J by 2 bases, leaving 14 bases between them. DNA of the CDR3: TGTGCCAGCAGTTACTCAGGCGGGGCCTTGGGCAATCAGCCCCAGCATTTT. Its translation is CASSYSGGALGNQPQHF.

This clonotype occurred many times. The chain joins TRBV29-1 to TRBJ2-3; TRBD2 might be the D (5 bases). Germline CDR1 is SQVTM and CDR2 is ANQGSEA. Trimming took off 4 bases at V and 5 bases at J, with 13 bases between the two ends. The CDR3 totals 13 residues. CDR3 amino acids: CSVVSSTVDTQYF. CDR3 in DNA: TGCAGCGTTGTCTCTAGCACGGTAGATACGCAGTATTTT.

Regarding this clonotype: A read error is possible here, since a much larger clone lies one base away. The chain combines TRBV2 with TRBJ1-1; D ambiguous. Trimming removed 4 bases at V and 1 base at J, with 7 bases between. The germline gives CDR1 SNHLY, CDR2 FYNNEI. This CDR3 has 13 amino acids. CDR3 sequence reads: CASSVTPNTEAFF. The CDR3 DNA is TGTGCCAGCAGTGTCACACCGAACACTGAAGCTTTCTTT. The entire variable domain, with the rest obtained from reference TRBV2 and TRBJ1-1, is as follows: EPEVTQTPSHQVTQMGQEVILRCVPISNHLYFYWYRQILGQKVEFLVSFYNNEISEKSEIFDDQFSVERPDGSNFTLKIRSTKLEDSAMYFCASSVTPNTEAFFGQGTRLTVV.

This clonotype appeared a few times. This chain connects TRBV5-4 to TRBJ2-1; 8 bases agree with TRBD2. Germline V CDR1 and CDR2: SGHNT, YYREEE (reference sequence). V was pared by 4 bases and J by 8 bases, with 8 bases of the junction left unmatched. This CDR3 spans 14 amino acids. The CDR3 loop reads CASSPGTRLYEQFF. The DNA of the CDR3 is TGTGCCAGCAGCCCCGGGACTAGACTCTATGAGCAGTTCTTC.

There are a few counts of this clonotype. The genes are TRBV7-2 and TRBJ2-3; 11 bases agree with TRBD2. The germline V gene encodes CDR1 SGHTA and CDR2 FQGNSA. The CDR3 is 18 residues long. Trimming removed 0 bases from V and 5 bases from J; junction bases left unmatched: 10. This chain's CDR3 is CASSLALLAGAPQDTQYF. The CDR3 coding sequence is TGTGCCAGCAGCTTAGCCCTACTAGCGGGAGCTCCCCAAGATACGCAGTATTTT. Looking up the rest from reference TRBV7-2 and TRBJ2-3 gives the full variable domain: GAGVSQSPSNKVTEKGKDVELRCDPISGHTALYWYRQSLGQGLEFLIYFQGNSAPDKSGLPSDRFSAERTGGSVSTLTIQRTQQEDSAVYLCASSLALLAGAPQDTQYFGPGTRLTVL.

This clonotype occurred many times. CDR3 sequence reads: CASSLTAGVQETQYF. CDR3 DNA: TGTGCCAGCAGCTTAACGGCGGGGGTCCAAGAGACCCAGTACTTC. The chain recombines TRBV7-2 with TRBJ2-5, with 7 bases that match TRBD2. V trimming: 2 bases; J trimming: 1 base; junction bases outside the gene matches: 4. Germline loops: CDR1 SGHTA, CDR2 FQGNSA. The length of the CDR3 is 15 residues.

Ten or more counts support this clonotype. The chain employs TRBV4-3 and TRBJ2-7, with 7 bases that match TRBD2. The CDR3 covers 16 residues. In germline, CDR1 is LGHNA, CDR2 YSLEER. V was clipped by 1 base and J by 2 bases; unmatched bases: 8. The CDR3 nucleotides are TGCGCCAGCAGCCAAGGGGCCGGGACTAAAGCCTACGAGCAGTACTTC. Amino acid sequence: CASSQGAGTKAYEQYF.

The gene calls are TRBV27 and TRBJ2-1; 13 bases agree with TRBD2. Germline CDR1 is MNHEY and CDR2 is SMNVEV (reference sequence). The CDR3 runs 21 residues. Trimming at V came to 4 bases and at J to 8 bases, leaving 23 bases not matched to a gene. CDR3 residues: CASSSTYPGTEGLAGVDEQFF. The CDR3 DNA follows: TGTGCCAGCAGTTCAACCTACCCCGGGACAGAAGGACTAGCGGGAGTTGATGAGCAGTTCTTC.

The rearrangement uses TRBV27 and TRBJ2-7; possibly TRBD1 or TRBD2 for D (5 bases each). This CDR3 spans 15 amino acids. Germline CDR1 MNHEY, CDR2 SMNVEV (reference sequence). Deletions cut 5 bases from V and 7 bases from J, with 21 bases between. As DNA, the CDR3 is TGTGCCAGCAGTACAAACCGGGGCAGGCCTTTGGAGCAGTACTTC. It specifies CASSTNRGRPLEQYF.

This clonotype showed up just a few times. This chain links TRBV7-9 with TRBJ2-1; D is possibly TRBD2 (5 bases). V was shortened by 8 bases and J by 10 bases, with 24 bases between the two germline ends. Germline V gene sequence: CDR1 SEHNR, CDR2 FQNEAQ (reference sequence). There are 15 residues in the CDR3. This CDR3 reads CASQRLEGLSLEQFF. The CDR3 DNA reads as TGTGCCAGCCAAAGATTAGAGGGCCTTTCTTTAGAGCAGTTCTTC.

This clonotype turned up a few times. The chain joins TRBV6-5 to TRBJ1-4, with a weak D call TRBD1 (5 bases). V was pared by 2 bases and J by 0 bases, with 10 bases between. The CDR3 contains 16 residues. Germline CDR1 reads MNHEY; CDR2 reads SVGAGI. CDR3 coding DNA: TGTGCCAGCAGTTACGTTGGGGGGGCAACTAATGAAAAACTGTTTTTT. Translating it yields CASSYVGGATNEKLFF.

This clonotype was counted a few times. The chain has TRBV5-6 and TRBJ2-2, with 9 bases matching TRBD2. Germline CDR1 reads SGHDT; CDR2 reads YYEEEE. The CDR3 is 16 amino acids. Trimming took 2 bases from V and 5 from J; bases not matched to a gene: 7. The DNA for the CDR3 is TGTGCCAGCAGCTTTGCAGCGGGAGGAGGGACCGGGGAGCTGTTTTTT. Its protein product is CASSFAAGGGTGELFF.

J is TRBJ2-7 and V is TRBV27; no definite D call. V shed 5 bases and J shed 0 bases, with 14 bases lying between them. The CDR3 sequence is 15 residues long. CDR1 and CDR2 (germline): MNHEY, SMNVEV (reference sequence). CDR3 residues: CASSPIAGASYEQYF. The DNA of the CDR3 is TGTGCCAGCAGTCCAATTGCAGGAGCCTCCTACGAGCAGTACTTC.

This clonotype has ten or more counts. The chain links TRBV7-9 to TRBJ2-7; 9 nucleotides align to TRBD1. This CDR3 is 15 amino acids long. V shed 5 bases, J shed 0 bases, and the junction held 5 bases outside the gene matches. Germline CDR1 reads SEHNR; CDR2 reads FQNEAQ (reference sequence). The CDR3 spells CASSPGTGFSYEQYF. CDR3 nucleotide sequence: TGTGCCAGCAGCCCTGGGACAGGGTTCTCCTACGAGCAGTACTTC.

This clonotype was seen ten or more times. V is TRBV24-1 and J is TRBJ2-1; D tentatively fits TRBD1 or TRBD2 (5 bases each). This CDR3 is built from 16 residues. Germline CDR1 and CDR2: KGHDR and SFDVKD. V shed 3 bases and J shed 2 bases, with 13 bases lying between them. The CDR3 DNA reads as TGTGCCACCAGTGATACCGGGACGGCGGCCTACAATGAGCAGTTCTTC. Translated: CATSDTGTAAYNEQFF.

This clonotype has ten or more counts. This chain links TRBV29-1 with TRBJ2-3; TRBD2 agrees at 11 bases. The junction had 13 bases not matched to a gene; V was cut back by 2 bases and J by 0 bases. This CDR3 spans 19 amino acids. Germline lookup yields CDR1 SQVTM and CDR2 ANQGSEA. CDR3 residues: CSVENPLAGGWTSTDTQYF. Here the CDR3 DNA reads TGCAGCGTTGAAAATCCCCTAGCGGGGGGATGGACTAGCACAGATACGCAGTATTTT.

Concerning this clonotype itself: This may arise from a read error, as a much more abundant clone is one base away. The V gene is TRBV7-2, the J gene TRBJ2-3; maybe TRBD2 (7 bases). The CDR3 covers 17 residues. In germline, CDR1 is SGHTA, CDR2 FQGNSA. CDR3 region: CASSLAWVGGPTDTQCF. As DNA, the CDR3 is TGTGCCAGCAGCTTAGCCTGGGTGGGGGGGCCCACAGATACGCAGTGTTTT. Variable domain in full (rest from reference TRBV7-2 and TRBJ2-3): GAGVSQSPSNKVTEKGKDVELRCDPISGHTALYWYRQSLGQGLEFLIYFQGNSAPDKSGLPSDRFSAERTGGSVSTLTIQRTQQEDSAVYLCASSLAWVGGPTDTQCFGPGTRLTVL.

The table lists this clonotype with a few counts. This chain links TRBV30 with TRBJ2-1, with a weak D call TRBD1 (5 bases). Trimming stripped 5 bases from V and 1 base from J, with 6 bases between. The CDR3 spans 12 residues. The V gene's germline CDR1 is GTSNPN and CDR2 SVGIG (reference sequence). CDR3: CAWGQSYNEQFF. The CDR3 DNA is TGTGCCTGGGGACAATCCTACAATGAGCAGTTCTTC.

This clonotype was seen ten or more times. The V call is TRBV4-3, the J call TRBJ2-5; 8 nucleotides match TRBD2. The germline CDR1 and CDR2 sequences are LGHNA and YSLEER. Trimming took 0 bases from V and 3 from J; bases not matched to a gene: 3. The length of the CDR3 is 15 residues. The CDR3 bases are TGCGCCAGCAGCCAAGATCGGCGGGGGGAAGAGACCCAGTACTTC. Its translation is CASSQDRRGEETQYF.

The V call is TRBV5-6, the J call TRBJ1-2, with no clear D. The ends were cut back, 1 base at V and 0 bases at J, with 7 bases in the middle. The CDR3 totals 14 residues. CDR1 is SGHDT and CDR2 is YYEEEE in the germline V gene. As DNA, the CDR3 is TGTGCCAGCAGCTTGTCATTTCCTAACTATGGCTACACCTTC. Its protein product is CASSLSFPNYGYTF.

The gene calls are TRBV7-2 and TRBJ2-1; tentative D call: TRBD2 (7 bases). The CDR3 spans 15 residues. The ends were cut back, 5 bases at V and 16 bases at J, with 27 bases in the middle. The germline V gene has CDR1 SGHTA and CDR2 FQGNSA. The CDR3, as DNA: TGTGCCAGCAGCGGGAGGGGGAGGGGAGGGAATGCGCAATTCTTC. Translating it yields CASSGRGRGGNAQFF.